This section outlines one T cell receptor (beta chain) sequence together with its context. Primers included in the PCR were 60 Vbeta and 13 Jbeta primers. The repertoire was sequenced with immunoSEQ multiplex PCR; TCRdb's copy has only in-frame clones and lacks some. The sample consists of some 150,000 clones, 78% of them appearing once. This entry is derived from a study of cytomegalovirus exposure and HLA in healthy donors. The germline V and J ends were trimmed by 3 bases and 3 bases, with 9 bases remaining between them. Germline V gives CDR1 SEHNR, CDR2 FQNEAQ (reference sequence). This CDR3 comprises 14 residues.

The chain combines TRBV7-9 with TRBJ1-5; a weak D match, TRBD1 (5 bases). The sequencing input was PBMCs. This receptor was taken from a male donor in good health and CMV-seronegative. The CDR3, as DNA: TGTGCCAGCAGCTTGGCACAGGACAATCAGCCCCAGCATTTT. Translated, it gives CASSLAQDNQPQHF.